This record concerns one T cell receptor beta chain sequence. The data originate from a study of T cell changes during pregnancy in multiple sclerosis. The V gene's germline CDR1 is SGHDT and CDR2 YYEEEE. The V gene end was trimmed by 2 bases and the J gene end by 0 bases; junction bases not matched to a gene: 4. CDR3 length equals 16 residues. Using immunoSEQ multiplex PCR, the repertoire was profiled, and TCRdb retains in-frame clones only, with some absent. The table lists around 31,000 clones, just over 85% of them singletons. V is TRBV5-6 and J is TRBJ1-3; the match to TRBD1 covers 8 bases. Here the sequenced sample was CD4+ T cells from peripheral blood mononuclear cells, taken in the first trimester of pregnancy. The origin of this receptor is a female donor in good health, enrolled as a control in a pregnancy study. In DNA, the CDR3 is TGTGCCAGCAGCTTCCAGGGGGCTCGCTCTGGAAACACCATATATTTT. Its protein product is CASSFQGARSGNTIYF.